These 25 T cell receptor beta chains originate from one sample sequenced in a study of blood T cells in healthy people across ages. Sample-barcoded 5' priming and a J-beta primer mix drove a second PCR of roughly 6 to 12 cycles. From the 5' RACE reads, TCRdb called clonotypes with MiXCR, one entry per CDR3 protein. Of 660,000 or so distinct CDR3 sequences listed, 58% are singletons. Sample: blood. The receptors come from a man aged 60 to 69 in good health.

V and J are TRBV5-1 and TRBJ1-1; D is perhaps TRBD1 (6 bases). Germline values: CDR1 SGHRS, CDR2 YFSETQ. Trimming shortened V by 0 bases and J by 4 bases, and 13 bases separated the two germline ends. The CDR3 length is 15 residues. The CDR3 bases are TGCGCCAGCAGCTTGGCCCCAGGGGCGATCACTGAAGCTTTCTTT. Residues: CASSLAPGAITEAFF. Filled out from reference TRBV5-1 and TRBJ1-1, the complete variable domain reads KAGVTQTPRYLIKTRGQQVTLSCSPISGHRSVSWYQQTPGQGLQFLFEYFSETQRNKGNFPGRFSGRQFSNSRSEMNVSTLELGDSALYLCASSLAPGAITEAFFGQGTRLTVV.

The rearrangement joins TRBV5-1 to TRBJ2-7; D assignment may be TRBD1 or TRBD2 (6 bases each). This CDR3 is built from 13 residues. Looked up from germline, CDR1 is SGHRS and CDR2 is YFSETQ. Trimming removed 5 bases at V and 5 bases at J, with 14 bases between. CDR3 DNA sequence: TGCGCCAGCAGTCCCGACAGGAGGGACGAGCAGTACTTC. Its protein product is CASSPDRRDEQYF.

The V and J genes are TRBV21-1 and TRBJ2-3; the table's D call TRBD1 went unverified against the DNA. TRBV21-1 is an annotated pseudogene. CDR3 size: 15 residues. The CDR3 region is CASSKVGGSTDTQYF. In DNA, the CDR3 is TGTGCCAGCAGCAAAGTTGGGGGGAGCACAGATACGCAGTATTTT.

This chain connects TRBV10-3 to TRBJ2-1; TRBD1 might be the D (6 bases). This CDR3 has 16 amino acids. Germline CDR1 reads ENHRY; CDR2 reads SYGVKD. The germline V and J ends were trimmed by 6 bases and 7 bases, with 22 bases remaining between them. The CDR3 region is CAIRQNTGTTLNEQFF. In DNA, the CDR3 is TGTGCCATCAGGCAAAACACAGGGACGACGTTGAATGAGCAGTTCTTC.

This rearrangement joins TRBV5-1 to TRBJ1-4; 8 bases fit TRBD1. Germline-derived CDR1 and CDR2 are SGHRS and YFSETQ. This CDR3 is 15 amino acids long. Unmatched junction bases numbered 6, after V lost 5 bases and J lost 3 bases. The CDR3 loop reads CASRLQGAANEKLFF. The DNA of the CDR3 is TGCGCCAGCAGGCTTCAGGGGGCGGCTAATGAAAAACTGTTTTTT.

This clonotype has just one count. The V and J genes are TRBV7-6 and TRBJ2-7, with 16 bases matching TRBD2. V dropped 5 bases and J dropped 7; count of bases not matched to a gene: 11. Germline lookup yields CDR1 SGHVS and CDR2 FNYEAQ. This CDR3 is built from 17 residues. The CDR3 coding sequence is TGTGCCAGCAGCCTCGGGACTAGCGGGGGGGCAGGGGGTGAGCAGTACTTC. Amino acids: CASSLGTSGGAGGEQYF.

The J gene is TRBJ2-6, the V gene TRBV7-9; no firm D call. The CDR3 extends over 15 amino acids. Trimming stripped 4 bases from V and 4 bases from J, with 11 bases between. In germline, CDR1 is SEHNR, CDR2 FQNEAQ (reference sequence). DNA for the CDR3: TGTGCCAGCAGCTACGATTCAGGCGGGGCCAACGTCCTGACTTTC. This translates into CASSYDSGGANVLTF.

This chain uses TRBV9 with TRBJ2-3; TRBD2 matches 9 bases. Germline V gene sequence: CDR1 SGDLS, CDR2 YYNGEE. The ends lost 1 base at V and 4 bases at J; junction bases unmatched: 7. The CDR3 is 16 amino acids. The CDR3, as DNA: TGTGCCAGCAGCGTATGGGCGGGGGGGCCGGCAGATACGCAGTATTTT. Amino acid sequence: CASSVWAGGPADTQYF.

This rearrangement joins TRBV3-1 to TRBJ2-7; D gene ambiguous. The CDR3 covers 12 residues. Between the trimmed V and J ends, which lost 5 bases and 5 bases, there was a span of 10 bases. From germline, CDR1 is LGHDT and CDR2 YNNKEL (reference sequence). The CDR3: CASSLADHEQYF. Written as DNA, the CDR3 is TGTGCCAGCAGCTTGGCAGACCACGAGCAGTACTTC.

The rearrangement links TRBV29-1 to TRBJ2-5; D remains unclear. CDR1 SQVTM and CDR2 ANQGSEA come from the germline V gene. V shed 7 bases and J shed 11 bases, with 20 bases lying between them. The CDR3 sequence is 12 residues long. As DNA, the CDR3 is TGCAGCGCCAGGACGGGTGGGGATGAGCAGTACTTC. It codes for CSARTGGDEQYF.

This clonotype was recorded once. This sequence joins TRBV29-1 and TRBJ2-7; the match to TRBD1 covers 7 bases. V was pared by 6 bases and J by 6 bases, with 8 bases of the junction left unmatched. In germline, CDR1 is SQVTM, CDR2 ANQGSEA. The CDR3 runs 12 residues. The DNA of the CDR3 is TGCAGCGTCCAGACAGGGATCGCCGAGCAGTACTTC. Its translation is CSVQTGIAEQYF.

J is TRBJ2-5 and V is TRBV5-1; TRBD1 matches 8 bases. Judging by the DNA end, TRBJ2-7 fits better; the J call may be wrong. From germline, CDR1 is SGHRS and CDR2 YFSETQ. CDR3 size: 18 residues. The CDR3 DNA is TGCGCCAGCAGCTTGGCACCAGGGGGCCAATATAACTCCTACGAGCAGTACTTC. Amino acids: CASSLAPGGQYNSYEQYF.

The chain combines TRBV3-1 with TRBJ2-3; possible D gene TRBD2, 5 bases. The CDR3 is made up of 17 amino acids. The germline V gene has CDR1 LGHDT and CDR2 YNNKEL (reference sequence). Trimming shortened V by 3 bases and J by 2 bases, and 18 bases separated the two germline ends. CDR3: CASSQGRLAFPTDTQYF. The CDR3 DNA reads TGTGCCAGCAGCCAGGGGAGATTAGCTTTTCCCACAGATACGCAGTATTTT.

This clonotype was picked up a small number of times. V and J are TRBV29-1 and TRBJ2-3; TRBD1 or TRBD2 may be the D gene (5 bases each). The length of the CDR3 is 12 residues. The V and J ends lost 3 bases and 6 bases respectively, with 10 bases between them. CDR1 SQVTM and CDR2 ANQGSEA come from the germline V gene. The CDR3 is CSVDAEGDTQYF. The CDR3 coding sequence is TGCAGCGTTGACGCCGAGGGGGATACGCAGTATTTT.

The V and J genes are TRBV10-1 and TRBJ2-4; TRBD2 agrees at 7 bases. The CDR3 length is 13 residues. V dropped 3 bases and J dropped 13; count of bases not matched to a gene: 9. The V gene's germline CDR1 is WNHNN and CDR2 SYGVQD (reference sequence). DNA for the CDR3: TGCGCCAGCAGTGAAGTACAGGCGGGGGAGCAGTACTTC. This translates into CASSEVQAGEQYF.

The rearrangement joins TRBV6-1 to TRBJ2-7, with 8 bases matching TRBD1. The length of the CDR3 is 14 residues. CDR1 and CDR2 (germline): MNHNS, SASEGT. V trimming: 6 bases; J trimming: 2 bases; junction bases outside the gene matches: 6. For the CDR3, the DNA is TGTGCCAGCAGGCGCACAGGGGGGACCTACGAGCAGTACTTC. As protein: CASRRTGGTYEQYF.

This chain uses TRBV7-2 with TRBJ1-2; tentative D call: TRBD1 (5 bases). The germline V gene encodes CDR1 SGHTA and CDR2 FQGNSA. The CDR3 is 16 amino acids. V was trimmed by 3 bases and J by 2 bases, leaving 16 bases between them. The CDR3 nucleotides read TGTGCCAGCAGCTTCGGGTCGGTGGCAGGGAACTATGGCTACACCTTC. Translated, it gives CASSFGSVAGNYGYTF.

The chain couples TRBV6-6 to TRBJ2-1; no clear D. Trimming removed 2 bases from V and 0 bases from J, with 5 bases in between. The CDR3 totals 14 residues. Looked up from germline, CDR1 is MNHNY and CDR2 is SVGAGI (reference sequence). The CDR3 nucleotides read TGTGCCAGCAGTTACGACTCCTCCTACAATGAGCAGTTCTTC. Translating it yields CASSYDSSYNEQFF.

The table lists this clonotype with a count of one. This chain joins TRBV7-2 and TRBJ2-7, with D possibly TRBD1 on 6 matching bases. CDR3 size: 13 residues. Germline V gene sequence: CDR1 SGHTA, CDR2 FQGNSA. V lost 5 bases to trimming and J lost 10 bases, with 18 bases between them. CDR3 in amino acids: CASSKVGRGRQYF. The DNA for the CDR3 is TGTGCCAGCAGCAAAGTGGGCAGGGGCCGACAGTACTTC. Supplemented by reference TRBV7-2 and TRBJ2-7, the full variable domain reads GAGVSQSPSNKVTEKGKDVELRCDPISGHTALYWYRQSLGQGLEFLIYFQGNSAPDKSGLPSDRFSAERTGGSVSTLTIQRTQQEDSAVYLCASSKVGRGRQYFGPGTRLTVT.

The table lists this clonotype with a few counts. The chain carries TRBV28 and TRBJ2-5; 8 bases are shared with TRBD1. This CDR3 has 13 amino acids. The germline V gene encodes CDR1 MDHEN and CDR2 SYDVKM. With V trimmed by 8 bases and J by 5 bases, 7 bases remained unmatched. The CDR3 DNA is TGTGCCAGCCGTGGGCAGGGGGCGGAGACCCAGTACTTC. Translation: CASRGQGAETQYF.

The J gene is TRBJ2-5, the V gene TRBV6-5; no reliable D call. This CDR3 is built from 11 residues. Trimming stripped 3 bases from V and 11 bases from J, with 10 bases between. From germline, CDR1 is MNHEY and CDR2 SVGAGI. CDR3 DNA sequence: TGTGCCAGCAGTTATTCAGAGAAGCAGTACTTC. Protein: CASSYSEKQYF.

This clonotype was observed a handful of times. The rearrangement uses TRBV7-2 and TRBJ2-1; TRBD2 aligns across 8 bases. There are 14 residues in the CDR3. The germline V gene encodes CDR1 SGHTA and CDR2 FQGNSA. J was trimmed by 6 bases and V by 4 bases; bases with no gene match: 5. CDR3 DNA sequence: TGTGCCAGCAGCTCAGGACTAGCTGCCAATGAGCAGTTCTTC. Translating gives CASSSGLAANEQFF.

The rearrangement links TRBV3-1 to TRBJ2-5, with 9 bases aligning to TRBD2. Per the germline V gene, CDR1 is LGHDT and CDR2 is YNNKEL (reference sequence). There are 15 residues in the CDR3. After removal of 4 bases from V and 5 bases from J, the junction contained 8 bases not matched to a gene. The CDR3 bases are TGTGCCAGCAGCCCCCTAGGACTAGCGTCGGAGACCCAGTACTTC. It codes for CASSPLGLASETQYF.

This rearrangement joins TRBV28 to TRBJ2-4; 11 positions match TRBD1. The J call may be wrong; the DNA end is better matched by TRBJ2-5. The length of the CDR3 is 15 residues. The germline V gene encodes CDR1 MDHEN and CDR2 SYDVKM. The CDR3 here is CASSPPGQGDETQYF. The CDR3 nucleotides are TGTGCCAGCAGTCCACCGGGACAGGGGGACGAGACCCAGTACTTC.

This chain joins TRBV6-5 and TRBJ2-3, with 11 bases aligning to TRBD2. Germline V gives CDR1 MNHEY, CDR2 SVGAGI. V lost 2 bases to trimming and J lost 0 bases; unmatched junction nucleotides: 13. This CDR3 is built from 20 residues. CDR3 in DNA: TGTGCCAGCAGTTACCCAAAAATAGCGGGGGGGACCCTAAGCACAGATACGCAGTATTTT. Its protein product is CASSYPKIAGGTLSTDTQYF.